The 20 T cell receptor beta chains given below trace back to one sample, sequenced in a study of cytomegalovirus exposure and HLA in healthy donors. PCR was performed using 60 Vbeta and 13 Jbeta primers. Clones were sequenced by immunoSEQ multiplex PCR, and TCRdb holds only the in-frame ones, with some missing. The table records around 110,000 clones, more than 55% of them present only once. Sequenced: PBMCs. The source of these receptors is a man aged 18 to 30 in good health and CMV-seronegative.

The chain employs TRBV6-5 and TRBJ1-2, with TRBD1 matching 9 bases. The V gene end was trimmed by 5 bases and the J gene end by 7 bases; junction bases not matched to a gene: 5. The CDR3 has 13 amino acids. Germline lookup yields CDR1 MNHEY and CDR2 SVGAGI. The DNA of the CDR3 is TGTGCCAGCAGTAATACAGGGGGCGGTGGCTACACCTTC. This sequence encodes CASSNTGGGGYTF.

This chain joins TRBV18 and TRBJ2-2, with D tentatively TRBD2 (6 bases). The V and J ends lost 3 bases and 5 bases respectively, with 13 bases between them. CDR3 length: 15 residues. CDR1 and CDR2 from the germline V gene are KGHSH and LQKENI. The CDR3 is CASSPLGGSTGELFF. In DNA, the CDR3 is TGTGCCAGCTCACCCCTGGGGGGATCGACCGGGGAGCTGTTTTTT.

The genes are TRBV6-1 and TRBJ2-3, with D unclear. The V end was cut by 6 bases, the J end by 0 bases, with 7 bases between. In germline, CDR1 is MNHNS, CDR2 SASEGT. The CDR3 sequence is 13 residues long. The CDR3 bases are TGTGCCAGCAGGAGCAGGAGCACAGATACGCAGTATTTT. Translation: CASRSRSTDTQYF.

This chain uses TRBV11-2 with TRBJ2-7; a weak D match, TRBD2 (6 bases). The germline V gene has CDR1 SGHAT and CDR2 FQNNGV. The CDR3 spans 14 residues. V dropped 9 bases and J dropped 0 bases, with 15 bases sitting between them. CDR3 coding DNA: TGTGCCAGTGGCACGGGGGTTTTCTCCTACGAGCAGTACTTC. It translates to CASGTGVFSYEQYF.

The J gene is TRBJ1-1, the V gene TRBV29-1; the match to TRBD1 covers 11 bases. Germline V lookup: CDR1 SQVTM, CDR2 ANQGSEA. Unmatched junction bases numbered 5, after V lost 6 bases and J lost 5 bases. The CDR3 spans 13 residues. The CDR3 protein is CSVWDRGYTEAFF. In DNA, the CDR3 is TGCAGCGTCTGGGACAGGGGGTATACTGAAGCTTTCTTT.

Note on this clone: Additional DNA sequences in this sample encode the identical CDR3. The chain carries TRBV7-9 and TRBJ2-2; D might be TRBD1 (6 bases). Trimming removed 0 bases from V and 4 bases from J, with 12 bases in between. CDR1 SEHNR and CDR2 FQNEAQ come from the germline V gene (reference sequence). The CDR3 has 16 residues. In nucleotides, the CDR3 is TGTGCCAGCAGCTTAGCGCAGGGGTTTAGCACCGGGGAGCTGTTTTTT. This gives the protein CASSLAQGFSTGELFF.

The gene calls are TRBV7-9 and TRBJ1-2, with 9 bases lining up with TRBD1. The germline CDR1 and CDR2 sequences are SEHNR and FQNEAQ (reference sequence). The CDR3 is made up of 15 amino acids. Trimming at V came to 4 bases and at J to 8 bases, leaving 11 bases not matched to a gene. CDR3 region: CASSSSGTGSRGYTF. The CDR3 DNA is TGTGCCAGCAGCTCTTCCGGGACAGGGAGTCGAGGCTACACCTTC.

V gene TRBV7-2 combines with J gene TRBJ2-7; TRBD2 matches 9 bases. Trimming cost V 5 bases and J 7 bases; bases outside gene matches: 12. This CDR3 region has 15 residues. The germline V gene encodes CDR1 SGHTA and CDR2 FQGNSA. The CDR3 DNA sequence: TGTGCCAGCAGCAACCTAGCGGGGCCCCCTGGAGAGCAGTACTTC. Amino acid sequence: CASSNLAGPPGEQYF.

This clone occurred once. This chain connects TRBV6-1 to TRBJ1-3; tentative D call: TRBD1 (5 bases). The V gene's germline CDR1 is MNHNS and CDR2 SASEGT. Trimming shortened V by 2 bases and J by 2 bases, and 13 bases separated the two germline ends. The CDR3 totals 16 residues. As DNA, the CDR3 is TGTGCCAGCAGTGAATTCCAGGGTATGGCTGGAAACACCATATATTTT. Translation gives CASSEFQGMAGNTIYF.

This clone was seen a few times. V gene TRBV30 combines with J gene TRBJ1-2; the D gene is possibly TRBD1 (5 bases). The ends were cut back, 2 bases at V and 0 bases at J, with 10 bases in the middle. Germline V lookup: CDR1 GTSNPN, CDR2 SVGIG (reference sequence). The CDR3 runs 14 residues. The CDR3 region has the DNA TGTGCCTGGAGTCCAGACAGTACTAACTATGGCTACACCTTC. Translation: CAWSPDSTNYGYTF.

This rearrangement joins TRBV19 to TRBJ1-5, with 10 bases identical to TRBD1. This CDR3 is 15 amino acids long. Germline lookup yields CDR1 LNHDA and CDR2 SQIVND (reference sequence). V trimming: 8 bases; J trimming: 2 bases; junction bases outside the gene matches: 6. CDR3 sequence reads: CASWGDRGGNQPQHF. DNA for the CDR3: TGTGCCAGTTGGGGGGACAGGGGCGGCAATCAGCCCCAGCATTTT. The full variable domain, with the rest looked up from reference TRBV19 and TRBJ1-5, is DGGITQSPKYLFRKEGQNVTLSCEQNLNHDAMYWYRQDPGQGLRLIYYSQIVNDFQKGDIAEGYSVSREKKESFPLTVTSAQKNPTAFYLCASWGDRGGNQPQHFGDGTRLSIL.

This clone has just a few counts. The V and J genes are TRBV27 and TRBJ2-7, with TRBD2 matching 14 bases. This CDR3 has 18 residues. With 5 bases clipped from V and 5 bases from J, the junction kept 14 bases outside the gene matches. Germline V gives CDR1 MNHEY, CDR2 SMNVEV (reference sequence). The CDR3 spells CASSPRLAGGPIRNEQYF. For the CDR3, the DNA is TGTGCCAGCAGTCCACGACTAGCGGGAGGGCCGATAAGAAACGAGCAGTACTTC.

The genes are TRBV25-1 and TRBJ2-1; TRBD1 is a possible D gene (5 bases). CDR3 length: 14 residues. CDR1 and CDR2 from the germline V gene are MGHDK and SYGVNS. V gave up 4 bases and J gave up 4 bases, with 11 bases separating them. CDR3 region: CASSAPPGYNEQFF. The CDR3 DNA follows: TGTGCCAGCAGTGCCCCCCCAGGGTACAATGAGCAGTTCTTC.

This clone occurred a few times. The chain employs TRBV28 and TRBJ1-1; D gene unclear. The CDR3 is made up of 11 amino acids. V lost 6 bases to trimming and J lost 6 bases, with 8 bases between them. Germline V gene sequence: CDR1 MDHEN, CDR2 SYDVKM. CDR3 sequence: CASSASSEAFF. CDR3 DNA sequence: TGTGCCAGCAGCGCCAGTTCTGAAGCTTTCTTT.

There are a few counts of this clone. Here the CDR3 DNA reads TGTGCCTGGCAGACAGAAGAGACCCAGTACTTC. This sequence encodes CAWQTEETQYF. The rearrangement uses TRBV30 and TRBJ2-5; a possible D gene is TRBD1 (5 bases). The CDR3 extends over 11 amino acids. Per the germline V gene, CDR1 is GTSNPN and CDR2 is SVGIG (reference sequence). Trimming left V 5 bases short and J 3 bases short, with 7 bases between.

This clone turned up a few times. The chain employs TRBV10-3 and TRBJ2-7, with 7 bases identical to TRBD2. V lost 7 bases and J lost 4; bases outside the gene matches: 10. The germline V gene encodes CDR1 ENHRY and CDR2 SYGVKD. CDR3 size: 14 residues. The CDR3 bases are TGTGCCATCAAGGGTACTAGCGCTCGGTACGAGCAGTACTTC. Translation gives CAIKGTSARYEQYF.

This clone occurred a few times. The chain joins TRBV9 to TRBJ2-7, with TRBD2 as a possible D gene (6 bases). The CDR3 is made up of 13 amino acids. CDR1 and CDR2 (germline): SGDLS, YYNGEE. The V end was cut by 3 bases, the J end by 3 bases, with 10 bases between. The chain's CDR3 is CASSAGGSYEQYF. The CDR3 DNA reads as TGTGCCAGCAGCGCCGGAGGGAGCTACGAGCAGTACTTC.

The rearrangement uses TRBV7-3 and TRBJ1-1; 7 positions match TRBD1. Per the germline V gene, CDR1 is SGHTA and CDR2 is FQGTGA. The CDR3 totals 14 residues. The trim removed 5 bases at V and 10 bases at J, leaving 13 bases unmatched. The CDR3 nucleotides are TGTGCCAGCAGCGCCCGCCCCCAGGGGGGTGGAGCTTTCTTT. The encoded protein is CASSARPQGGGAFF.

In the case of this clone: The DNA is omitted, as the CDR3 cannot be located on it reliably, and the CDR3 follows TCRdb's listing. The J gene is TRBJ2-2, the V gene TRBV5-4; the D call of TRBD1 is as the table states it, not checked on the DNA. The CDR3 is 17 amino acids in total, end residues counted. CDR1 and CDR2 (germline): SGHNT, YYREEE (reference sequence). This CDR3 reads CASSFGAGTGNTGELFF.

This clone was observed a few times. The CDR3 loop reads CASEPGQLYEQYF. The CDR3 DNA is TGTGCCAGCGAACCGGGACAACTCTACGAGCAGTACTTC. The chain is built from TRBV6-1 and TRBJ2-7; tentatively, D is TRBD1 (6 bases). The CDR3 sequence is 13 residues long. Looked up from germline, CDR1 is MNHNS and CDR2 is SASEGT. Deletions cut 8 bases from V and 3 bases from J, with 14 bases between.